This is a list of T cell receptor beta chains from one sample in a study of blood T cell repertoires in COVID-19. Profiling relied on immunoSEQ multiplex PCR, and the TCRdb table lists in-frame clones only, not all of them. The sample includes approximately 160,000 clones, approximately 85% seen only once; the top ten take roughly 8.3%. Material: peripheral blood. The receptors originated from a woman aged 60-75 years with COVID-19, enrolled during active disease. The CDR3 runs from the conserved cysteine through the conserved F or W. The D gene is left open where the match is weak. Size is omitted from some rows. Given values are once, few, many or a class for expanded clones.

J gene | clone size | D gene | V gene | CDR3 DNA | CDR3 protein
TRBJ1-1 | NA | NA | TRBV6-5 | TGTTCCAGCTATATACTGGGGAGCACTGAAGCTTTCTTT | CSSYILGSTEAFF
TRBJ1-6 | once | NA | TRBV3-1/TRBV3-2 | TGTGCCAGCAGCCAAGCGCGGGGCGGTTCACCCCTCCACTTT | CASSQARGGSPLHF
TRBJ2-5 | few | NA | TRBV10-3 | TGTGCCATCAGTATCCGGGCAGGGGAGACCCAGTACTTC | CAISIRAGETQYF
TRBJ1-4 | NA | NA | TRBV12-3/TRBV12-4 | TGTGCCAGCAGCCCGTCAACTAATGAAAAACTGTTTTTT | CASSPSTNEKLFF
TRBJ2-5 | few | NA | TRBV7-2 | TGTGCCAGCAGCTTTTCGGGGTGGCCACAAGAGACCCAGTACTTC | CASSFSGWPQETQYF
TRBJ1-4 | NA | NA | TRBV7-3 | TGTGCCAGCAGCTTAGATGGCAGGGGTACTAATGAAAAACTGTTTTTT | CASSLDGRGTNEKLFF
TRBJ2-3 | NA | NA | TRBV5-6 | TGTGCCAGCAGGCGACTTACAGGGATGGCCACAGATACGCAGTATTTT | CASRRLTGMATDTQYF
TRBJ1-3 | NA | NA | TRBV29-1 | TGCAGCGCTTGGGACACCAGCTCTGGAAACACCATATATTTT | CSAWDTSSGNTIYF
TRBJ1-2 | NA | NA | TRBV7-2 | TGTGCCAGCAGCTTAATCAGGTCCCCTAACTATGGCTACACCTTC | CASSLIRSPNYGYTF
TRBJ1-1 | NA | NA | TRBV10-3 | TGTGCCATCAAGACAGTGGGGACTGAAGCTTTCTTT | CAIKTVGTEAFF
TRBJ1-2 | NA | NA | TRBV25-1 | TGTGCCAGCAGTGGAGGGACTTACGGCAATGGCTACACCTTC | CASSGGTYGNGYTF
TRBJ2-7 | NA | TRBD1 | TRBV15 | TGTGCCACCAGCTTCCTCTCTGGACAGGGGGCCTACGAGCAGTACTTC | CATSFLSGQGAYEQYF
TRBJ1-1 | NA | NA | TRBV5-4 | TGTGCCAGCAGCTTGTCAGGGATCAACACTGAAGCTTTCTTT | CASSLSGINTEAFF
TRBJ2-1 | NA | NA | TRBV19 | TGTGCCAGTAAGGATCACAGGGCTGATGATGAGCAGTTCTTC | CASKDHRADDEQFF
TRBJ2-3 | once | NA | TRBV7-9 | TGTGCCAGCAGCTTGGGGAGTAACAAAGATACGCAGTATTTT | CASSLGSNKDTQYF
TRBJ1-6 | few | TRBD1 | TRBV7-9 | TGTGCCAGCAGCCACACGGGACAGGGTGATAATTCACCCCTCCACTTT | CASSHTGQGDNSPLHF
TRBJ2-3 | NA | TRBD2 | TRBV7-7 | TGTGCTAGCAGCTCGACCTTAGCTAGCGGGAGGGCCCCCACAGATACGCAGTATTTT | CASSSTLASGRAPTDTQYF
TRBJ1-1 | NA | TRBD1 | TRBV5-1 | TGCGCCAGCAGCCCTTCGCAGGGGGCCACTGAAGCTTTCTTT | CASSPSQGATEAFF
TRBJ2-1 | NA | TRBD2 | TRBV19 | TGTGCCAGTAAAGAAACTAGCGGGGGTCTCAATGAGCAGTTCTTC | CASKETSGGLNEQFF
TRBJ2-1 | NA | TRBD1 | TRBV3-1/TRBV3-2 | TGTGCCAGCAGCTTAGGGGACAGAGAGCAGTTCTTC | CASSLGDREQFF
TRBJ2-1 | once | TRBD2 | TRBV5-1 | TGCGCCAGCAGCGACGGGACTAGCGGGAGCAATGAGCAGTTCTTC | CASSDGTSGSNEQFF
TRBJ1-1 | NA | NA | TRBV12-3/TRBV12-4 | TGTGCCAGCAGTTTGGGGGGGTACGGTGAAGCTTTCTTT | CASSLGGYGEAFF